This T cell receptor beta chain was identified during a study of identical twins. Study conclusions and caveats: Twins' surplus sharing was weaker for beta out-of-frame sequences.

TCRdb analysed the 5' RACE reads with MiXCR anew, one entry per CDR3 protein. The sample records a few hundred thousand distinct CDR3 sequences, about 8% being singletons. As regards this clonotype: Its antigen is unknown.

The CDR3 is made up of 14 amino acids. CDR1 is SGHVT and CDR2 is SQSDAQ in the germline V gene. V dropped 2 bases and J dropped 7 bases, with 11 bases sitting between them. These same data were also listed under a study on yellow fever vaccine responses in identical twins.

The receptor's source is a woman under 30 in good health. This rearrangement joins TRBV7-4 to TRBJ2-2; weak D call: TRBD2 (5 bases). Sequencing was performed on CD8+ T cells sorted from blood. CDR3 residues: CASSLITGSGELFF. DNA for the CDR3: TGTGCCAGCAGCTTAATAACGGGAAGCGGGGAGCTGTTTTTT.